A single TCR beta chain is shown here with its context. This clonotype occurred a few times. It lacks a known antigen. No much larger clone is present one base from it, and per-base qualities are unavailable. Set within a cohort of healthcare workers in London, UK, this nested case-control study involved weekly PCR testing of nasopharyngeal swabs along with blood sampling. Healthcare workers were recruited during the week of the UK lockdown, between 23 and 31 March 2020, and followed weekly for up to roughly 15 weeks. The library was generated by 5' RACE. The sample was run on a NextSeq 500. To correct for sequencing error and PCR bias, the TCR library protocol tagged individual cDNA molecules with unique molecular identifiers. Both TCR alpha and beta chains were sequenced, and tight co-correlation was observed between alpha and beta sequence abundances in each sample. Under the source paper's analysis protocol: V gene, J gene and CDR3 annotation of TCR sequences was performed with Decombinator V4. TCRs were defined as expanded if a significant change between any two time points was detected under a Poisson model with p below 0.0001. TCR abundances were normalised to the total number of TCRs sequenced per sample and were expressed as counts per million. TRAV1-2 paired with TRAJ12, TRAJ20 or TRAJ33 defined MAIT TCRs, while TRAV10 paired with TRAJ18 defined iNKT TCRs. VDJdb, accessed 1 November 2021, was searched for CMV, EBV and SARS-CoV-2 annotated TCRs, with TCRs annotated for multiple antigens excluded. TCRdb passed the public sequencing reads through fastp at Q25 and MiXCR, retaining productive beta sequences. When rows share a CDR3 protein, they turn into one entry using the most common DNA and genes. These V and J calls rely on TCRdb rather than the paper's analysis. The sample contains some 66,000 distinct CDR3 sequences, roughly 9% of them found a single time. In total, the top ten clones hold approximately 3% of the sample.

The source of the sample is a study of early T cells in non-severe SARS-CoV-2 infection (dated by TCRdb to the early 2020s). Study-wide context: Bulk RNA from unsorted whole blood was used for TCR sequencing, so alpha and beta chains could not be paired.

V lost 8 bases and J lost 4 bases; the stretch between them is 14 bases long. In the germline V gene, CDR1 corresponds to SQVTM and CDR2 to ANQGSEA. The CDR3 runs 12 amino acids, cysteine and phenylalanine included. CDR3 DNA only is kept here, 36 bases in frame from base 1. What the work shows at the level of the full study, not this receptor alone: VDJdb matching was skewed toward anti-spike CD8 responses, so virus-specific expansions were likely underestimated and private and CD4 specificities were missed.

This TCR derives from an adult who was a healthcare worker with PCR-confirmed SARS-CoV-2 infection or an uninfected control (not recorded which). Specimen: whole blood. The receptor chain draws on TRBV29-1 and TRBJ2-5, with a tentative D gene TRBD2 over 6 matching bases. At the DNA level, the sequence is TGCAGCATAACGCAGGGAGGAGAGACCCAGTACTTC. Its protein reads: CSITQGGETQYF.